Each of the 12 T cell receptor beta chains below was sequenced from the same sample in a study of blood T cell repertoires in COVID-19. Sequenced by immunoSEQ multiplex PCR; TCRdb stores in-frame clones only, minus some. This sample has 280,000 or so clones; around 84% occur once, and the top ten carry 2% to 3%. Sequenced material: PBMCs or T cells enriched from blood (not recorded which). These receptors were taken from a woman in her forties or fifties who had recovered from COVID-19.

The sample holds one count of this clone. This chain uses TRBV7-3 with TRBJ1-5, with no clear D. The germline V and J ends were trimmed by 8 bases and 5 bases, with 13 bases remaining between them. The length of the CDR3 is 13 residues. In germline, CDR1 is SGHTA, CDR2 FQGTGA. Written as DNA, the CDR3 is TGTGCCAGCTCCGTGGGAGTTGATCAGCCCCAGCATTTT. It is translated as CASSVGVDQPQHF.

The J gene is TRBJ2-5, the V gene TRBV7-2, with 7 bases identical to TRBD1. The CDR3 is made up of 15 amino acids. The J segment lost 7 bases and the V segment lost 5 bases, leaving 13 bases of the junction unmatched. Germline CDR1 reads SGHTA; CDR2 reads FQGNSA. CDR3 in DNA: TGTGCCAGCAGCCTCCATGGGACAGTACAGGGGACCCAGTACTTC. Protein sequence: CASSLHGTVQGTQYF.

The chain's CDR3 is CASRSYREAFF. The CDR3 nucleotides read TGTGCCAGCAGGAGTTACCGTGAAGCTTTCTTT. The chain couples TRBV2 to TRBJ1-1; D is undetermined. V lost 6 bases to trimming and J lost 7 bases, with 9 bases between them. Germline CDR1 SNHLY, CDR2 FYNNEI. The CDR3 extends over 11 amino acids. Supplemented by reference TRBV2 and TRBJ1-1, the full variable domain reads EPEVTQTPSHQVTQMGQEVILRCVPISNHLYFYWYRQILGQKVEFLVSFYNNEISEKSEIFDDQFSVERPDGSNFTLKIRSTKLEDSAMYFCASRSYREAFFGQGTRLTVV.

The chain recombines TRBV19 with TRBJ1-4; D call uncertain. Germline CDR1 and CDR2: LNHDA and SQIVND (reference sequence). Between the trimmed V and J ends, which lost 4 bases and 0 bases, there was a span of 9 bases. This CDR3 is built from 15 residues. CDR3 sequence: CASSSTPATNEKLFF. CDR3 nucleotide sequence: TGTGCCAGTAGTAGCACACCTGCAACTAATGAAAAACTGTTTTTT.

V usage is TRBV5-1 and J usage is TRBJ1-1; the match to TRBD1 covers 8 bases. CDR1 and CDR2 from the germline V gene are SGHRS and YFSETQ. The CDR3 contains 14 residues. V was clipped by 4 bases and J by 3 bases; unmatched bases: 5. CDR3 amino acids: CASSTDRGYTEAFF. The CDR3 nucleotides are TGCGCCAGCAGCACCGACAGGGGATACACTGAAGCTTTCTTT.

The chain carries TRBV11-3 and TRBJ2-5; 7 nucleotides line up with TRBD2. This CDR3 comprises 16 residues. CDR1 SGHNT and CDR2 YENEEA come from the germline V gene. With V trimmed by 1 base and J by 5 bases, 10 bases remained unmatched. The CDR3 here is CASSLGVRETGETQYF. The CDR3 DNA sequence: TGTGCCAGCAGCTTAGGAGTGCGGGAGACTGGCGAGACCCAGTACTTC.

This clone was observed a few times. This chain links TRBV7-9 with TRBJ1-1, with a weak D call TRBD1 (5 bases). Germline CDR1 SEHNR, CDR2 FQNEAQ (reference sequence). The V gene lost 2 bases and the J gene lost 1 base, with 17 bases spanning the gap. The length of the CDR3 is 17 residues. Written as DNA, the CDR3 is TGTGCCAGCAGCTTATTCGGGCAGGGAAGGCAGAACACTGAAGCTTTCTTT. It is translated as CASSLFGQGRQNTEAFF.

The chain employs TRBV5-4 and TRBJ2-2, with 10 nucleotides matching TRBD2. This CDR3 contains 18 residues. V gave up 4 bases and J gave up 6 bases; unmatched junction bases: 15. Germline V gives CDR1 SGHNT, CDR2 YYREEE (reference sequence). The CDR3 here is CASSPRTPGLASSGELFF. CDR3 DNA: TGTGCCAGCAGCCCAAGAACCCCGGGACTAGCGTCTTCCGGGGAGCTGTTTTTT.

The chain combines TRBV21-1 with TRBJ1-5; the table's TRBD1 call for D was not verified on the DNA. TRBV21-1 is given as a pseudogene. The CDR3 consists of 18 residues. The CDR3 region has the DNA TGTGCCAGCAGCCCCCACGGACAGGGGTCATATAGCAATCAGCCCCAGCATTTT. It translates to CASSPHGQGSYSNQPQHF.

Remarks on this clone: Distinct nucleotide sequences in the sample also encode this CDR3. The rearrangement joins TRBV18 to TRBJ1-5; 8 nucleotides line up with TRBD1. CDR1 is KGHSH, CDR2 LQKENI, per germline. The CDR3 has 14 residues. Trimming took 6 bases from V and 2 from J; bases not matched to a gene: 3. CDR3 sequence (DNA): TGTGCCAGCTCCCCGGACAGGGGCAATCAGCCCCAGCATTTT. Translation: CASSPDRGNQPQHF.

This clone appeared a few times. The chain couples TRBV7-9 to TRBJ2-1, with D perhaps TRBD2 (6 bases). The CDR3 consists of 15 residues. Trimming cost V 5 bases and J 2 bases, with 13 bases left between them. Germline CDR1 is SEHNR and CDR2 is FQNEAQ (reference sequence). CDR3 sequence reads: CASSPNWGAYNEQFF. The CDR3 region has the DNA TGTGCCAGCAGCCCCAACTGGGGGGCCTACAATGAGCAGTTCTTC.

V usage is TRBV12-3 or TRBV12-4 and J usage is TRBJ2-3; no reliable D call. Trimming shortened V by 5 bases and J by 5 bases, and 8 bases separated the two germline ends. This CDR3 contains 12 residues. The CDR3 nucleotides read TGTGCCAGCAGTCCGCTAAGAGATACGCAGTATTTT. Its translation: CASSPLRDTQYF.